Shown below are 27 T cell receptor beta chains from a single sample sequenced in a study of blood T cell repertoires in COVID-19 (dated by TCRdb to 2018 to 2020). Libraries were built with the immunoSEQ multiplex PCR assay. TCRdb took this table from immuneACCESS and kept in-frame rearrangements with V and J called. Such tables lack part of the clones; where checked against another copy, unresolved V genes explain under half of the gap, and the rest is unexplained. This sample comprises roughly 400,000 clones, roughly 84% of them detected only once. The ten largest account for 1.4% of the sample. The specimen was PBMCs or T cells enriched from blood (not recorded which). These receptor sequences come from a woman between 18 and 29 years old who had been exposed to COVID-19.

The V gene is TRBV4-1, the J gene TRBJ2-1, with 9 bases that match TRBD2. Germline CDR1 reads MGHRA; CDR2 reads YSYEKL. V lost 1 base, J lost 3 bases, and 10 bases stayed unmatched. The CDR3 spans 18 residues. DNA for the CDR3: TGCGCCAGCAGCCAAGGCGGGCTAGCGGGAAACTACTACAATGAGCAGTTCTTC. Encoded protein: CASSQGGLAGNYYNEQFF.

The chain couples TRBV28 to TRBJ2-6; tentatively, D is TRBD2 (7 bases). V gave up 8 bases and J gave up 0 bases, with 20 bases separating them. The CDR3 loop spans 18 amino acids. The V gene's germline CDR1 is MDHEN and CDR2 SYDVKM. The CDR3 loop reads CASGGAGTRHSGANVLTF. CDR3 DNA sequence: TGTGCCAGCGGGGGGGCCGGGACACGACACTCTGGGGCCAACGTCCTGACTTTC. The whole variable domain, filled in from reference TRBV28 and TRBJ2-6, reads DVKVTQSSRYLVKRTGEKVFLECVQDMDHENMFWYRQDPGLGLRLIYFSYDVKMKEKGDIPEGYSVSREKKERFSLILESASTNQTSMYLCASGGAGTRHSGANVLTFGAGSRLTVL.

The chain employs TRBV15 and TRBJ2-3, with 8 positions matching TRBD2. The CDR3 is 15 residues long. CDR1 and CDR2 from the germline V gene are LNHNV and YYDKDF (reference sequence). V was clipped by 6 bases and J by 3 bases; unmatched bases: 8. CDR3 DNA: TGTGCCACCAGGCGTATTAGCGGGGTTACAGATACGCAGTATTTT. It specifies CATRRISGVTDTQYF. The full variable domain, completed using reference TRBV15 and TRBJ2-3, is DAMVIQNPRYQVTQFGKPVTLSCSQTLNHNVMYWYQQKSSQAPKLLFHYYDKDFNNEADTPDNFQSRRPNTSFCFLDIRSPGLGDTAMYLCATRRISGVTDTQYFGPGTRLTVL.

The chain recombines TRBV9 with TRBJ2-3; 8 bases agree with TRBD2. With V trimmed by 4 bases and J by 4 bases, 8 bases remained unmatched. CDR1 is SGDLS, CDR2 YYNGEE, per germline. This CDR3 has 15 amino acids. DNA for the CDR3: TGTGCCAGCAGCTTTTCGGCGGGGGGCGCAGATACGCAGTATTTT. The encoded protein is CASSFSAGGADTQYF.

The chain joins TRBV28 to TRBJ1-1, with D hard to call. CDR1 is MDHEN, CDR2 SYDVKM, per germline. V was trimmed by 3 bases and J by 5 bases, leaving 4 bases between them. This CDR3 contains 11 residues. The CDR3 DNA reads as TGTGCCAGCAGTTTGACTACTGAAGCTTTCTTT. Amino acids: CASSLTTEAFF.

V is TRBV18 and J is TRBJ2-5, with D tentatively TRBD1 (6 bases). This CDR3 spans 13 amino acids. The V gene lost 3 bases and the J gene lost 5 bases, with 10 bases spanning the gap. From germline, CDR1 is KGHSH and CDR2 LQKENI. The CDR3 DNA sequence: TGTGCCAGCTCACCCAACCAGGGGGAGACCCAGTACTTC. It is translated as CASSPNQGETQYF.

V usage is TRBV5-1 and J usage is TRBJ2-7; unclear D gene. Trimming removed 3 bases at V and 5 bases at J, with 6 bases between. This CDR3 contains 11 residues. Germline V gene sequence: CDR1 SGHRS, CDR2 YFSETQ. CDR3 loop: CASSSLDEQYF. The CDR3 coding sequence is TGCGCCAGCAGCTCCTTAGACGAGCAGTACTTC.

The CDR3 nucleotides read TGTGCCAGCAGCTTGTACGGGGAAGCGGCCCGCTACAATGAGCAGTTCTTC. As protein: CASSLYGEAARYNEQFF. The gene calls are TRBV7-8 and TRBJ2-1, with a tentative D call TRBD2 (5 bases). The CDR3 totals 17 residues. CDR1 is SGHVS and CDR2 is FQNEAQ in the germline V gene. V was shortened by 3 bases and J by 3 bases, with 18 bases between the two germline ends.

The chain uses TRBV7-9 and TRBJ1-5, with TRBD1 matching over 7 bases. The CDR3 runs 16 residues. Trimming took 5 bases from V and 9 from J; bases not matched to a gene: 16. CDR1 and CDR2 (germline): SEHNR, FQNEAQ (reference sequence). Written as DNA, the CDR3 is TGTGCCAGCAGCCGCGCGCAGAATCAGGGGGGAGCGCCCCAGCATTTT. Its translation: CASSRAQNQGGAPQHF.

J is TRBJ2-7 and V is TRBV4-1; weak D call: TRBD1 (5 bases). The CDR3 has 13 amino acids. The germline gives CDR1 MGHRA, CDR2 YSYEKL. The V end lost 4 bases, the J end lost 7 bases, and 14 bases lay between the germline ends. CDR3 amino acids: CASSRHGAREQYF. The CDR3 DNA reads as TGCGCCAGCAGCCGTCATGGGGCTCGGGAGCAGTACTTC.

The chain combines TRBV21-1 with TRBJ1-3; the D call in the table, TRBD1, was not verified against the DNA. TRBV21-1 is flagged as a pseudogene. This CDR3 is 18 amino acids long. CDR3 bases: TGTGCCAGCGTCAGGCCCGAGGGGACAGGTTGCTCTGGAAACACCATATATTTT. As protein: CASVRPEGTGCSGNTIYF.

V usage is TRBV28 and J usage is TRBJ1-5; possible D gene TRBD1, 6 bases. Per the germline V gene, CDR1 is MDHEN and CDR2 is SYDVKM. Trimming stripped 7 bases from V and 6 bases from J, with 19 bases between. The CDR3 runs 15 residues. CDR3 nucleotides: TGTGCCAGCATTCCCGGGACATCTATGAGTCAGCCCCAGCATTTT. It encodes CASIPGTSMSQPQHF.

The chain uses TRBV15 and TRBJ1-4; unclear D gene. This CDR3 has 15 residues. V shed 1 base and J shed 7 bases, with 13 bases lying between them. The germline V gene has CDR1 LNHNV and CDR2 YYDKDF (reference sequence). The CDR3 spells CATSRARLEGEKLFF. The CDR3 DNA is TGTGCCACCAGCAGAGCGCGGCTCGAGGGTGAAAAACTGTTTTTT.

The CDR3 sequence: CASSGSRASGNQPQHF. In DNA form, the CDR3 reads TGTGCCAGCAGTGGGAGCAGGGCGAGCGGCAATCAGCCCCAGCATTTT. The V gene is TRBV2, the J gene TRBJ1-5; possible D gene TRBD1, 5 bases. CDR1 is SNHLY and CDR2 is FYNNEI in the germline V gene. This CDR3 spans 16 amino acids. Trimming removed 4 bases at V and 2 bases at J, with 15 bases between.

V is TRBV5-1 and J is TRBJ2-1; 12 nucleotides align to TRBD2. The CDR3 extends over 15 amino acids. Unmatched junction bases numbered 7, after V lost 4 bases and J lost 8 bases. Germline-derived CDR1 and CDR2 are SGHRS and YFSETQ. The chain's CDR3 is CASSLRTSGNDEQFF. CDR3 in DNA: TGCGCCAGCAGCCTTAGGACTAGCGGGAACGATGAGCAGTTCTTC.

The rearrangement joins TRBV24-1 to TRBJ2-1, with D possibly being TRBD2 (7 bases). V lost 6 bases and J lost 7, with 18 bases in between. Germline V gives CDR1 KGHDR, CDR2 SFDVKD. The CDR3 is made up of 15 amino acids. Here the CDR3 reads CATSHGPGGRNEQFF. CDR3 coding DNA: TGTGCCACCAGTCACGGGCCGGGGGGCCGGAATGAGCAGTTCTTC.

The chain is built from TRBV18 and TRBJ1-3; D uncertain. V was clipped by 5 bases and J by 0 bases, with 20 bases between them. The CDR3 consists of 18 residues. The germline CDR1 and CDR2 sequences are KGHSH and LQKENI. The CDR3 is CASSDLAPGRYSGNTIYF. The CDR3 region has the DNA TGTGCCAGCTCAGATCTAGCGCCGGGCCGCTACTCTGGAAACACCATATATTTT.

This chain's CDR3 is CASRQLAGESYEQYF. CDR3 nucleotides: TGTGCCAGCAGGCAACTAGCGGGTGAATCCTACGAGCAGTACTTC. This chain joins TRBV5-4 and TRBJ2-7; the match to TRBD2 covers 9 bases. V gave up 5 bases and J gave up 1 base; unmatched junction bases: 7. The CDR3 consists of 15 residues. Germline values: CDR1 SGHNT, CDR2 YYREEE (reference sequence).

This rearrangement joins TRBV6-2 or TRBV6-3 to TRBJ2-7; perhaps TRBD2 as D (7 bases). V lost 5 bases, J lost 2 bases, and 16 bases lay in between. CDR1 is MNHEY, CDR2 SVGEGT, per germline. The CDR3 covers 15 residues. The CDR3 loop reads CASSQGGGSTYEQYF. The CDR3 coding sequence is TGTGCCAGCAGTCAAGGGGGGGGGTCTACCTACGAGCAGTACTTC.

This chain joins TRBV2 and TRBJ1-5; no definite D call. Germline V gives CDR1 SNHLY, CDR2 FYNNEI. The length of the CDR3 is 14 residues. V was pared by 4 bases and J by 4 bases, with 11 bases between. Written as DNA, the CDR3 is TGTGCCAGCAGTGTGCTCACTAGTAATCAGCCCCAGCATTTT. It encodes CASSVLTSNQPQHF.

The rearrangement links TRBV29-1 to TRBJ1-6; D ambiguous. Germline V lookup: CDR1 SQVTM, CDR2 ANQGSEA. CDR3 length: 13 amino acids. V was trimmed by 5 bases and J by 5 bases, leaving 10 bases between them. The CDR3 DNA reads as TGCAGCGTTAGGGAGGAGAATAATTCACCCCTCCACTTT. Translating gives CSVREENNSPLHF.

This rearrangement joins TRBV27 to TRBJ2-7, with 9 positions matching TRBD1. The CDR3 consists of 16 residues. CDR1 is MNHEY, CDR2 SMNVEV, per germline (reference sequence). V shed 2 bases, J shed 4 bases, and the junction held 9 bases outside the gene matches. CDR3 amino acids: CASSLIFGTGLYEQYF. Written as DNA, the CDR3 is TGTGCCAGCAGTTTAATCTTCGGGACAGGGCTTTACGAGCAGTACTTC.

V gene TRBV4-3 combines with J gene TRBJ1-3; 7 nucleotides line up with TRBD1. The CDR3 extends over 16 amino acids. Trimming took 2 bases from V and 4 from J; bases not matched to a gene: 8. Germline-derived CDR1 and CDR2 are LGHNA and YSLEER. CDR3 nucleotide sequence: TGCGCCAGCAGCCAAATCGCTAGGGGGCCGGGAAACACCATATATTTT. This gives the protein CASSQIARGPGNTIYF.

V and J are TRBV6-5 and TRBJ2-3, with 10 bases that match TRBD2. Trimming at V came to 10 bases and at J to 3 bases, leaving 10 bases not matched to a gene. Germline CDR1 and CDR2: MNHEY and SVGAGI. This CDR3 is 15 amino acids long. CDR3 sequence reads: CATLSEAGGTDTQYF. The CDR3 nucleotides read TGTGCCACCCTCTCGGAAGCGGGGGGGACAGATACGCAGTATTTT.

V and J are TRBV29-1 and TRBJ2-2; TRBD2 is a possible D gene (7 bases). Trimming removed 1 base from V and 7 bases from J, with 13 bases in between. The CDR3 length is 14 residues. Per germline, CDR1 SQVTM and CDR2 ANQGSEA. The CDR3 nucleotides are TGCAGCGTTGAAGCGGGGGGCCATGGCGGGGAGCTGTTTTTT. Its protein is CSVEAGGHGGELFF.

V usage is TRBV4-1 and J usage is TRBJ2-7, with a weak D call TRBD1 (5 bases). Germline-derived CDR1 and CDR2 are MGHRA and YSYEKL. The CDR3 totals 13 residues. Trimming stripped 2 bases from V and 4 bases from J, with 9 bases between. The chain's CDR3 is CASSQLTGYEQYF. CDR3 DNA: TGCGCCAGCAGCCAACTAACAGGTTACGAGCAGTACTTC.

About this clone itself: The conserved closing phenylalanine or tryptophan is absent in this CDR3, likely reflecting a read error. Because the CDR3's place on the DNA is in doubt, the DNA is left out and the CDR3 is given as listed by TCRdb. The rearrangement joins TRBV18 to TRBJ2-7; the table's D call TRBD1 went unverified against the DNA. The CDR3 totals 11 residues, both ends included. In germline, CDR1 is KGHSH, CDR2 LQKENI. CDR3 sequence: CASSQGPGFVL.